This note documents a single T cell receptor beta chain sequence. The data were taken from a study of control samples from healthy donors and cancer patients. The CDR3 runs to 17 residues. The junction had 19 bases not matched to a gene; V was cut back by 6 bases and J by 7 bases. Germline loops: CDR1 SNHLY, CDR2 FYNNEI. The repertoire was sequenced with immunoSEQ multiplex PCR; TCRdb's copy has only in-frame clones and lacks some. The repertoire holds about 84,000 clones, roughly 88% seen once, with 9.5% to 13% in the top ten. This chain connects TRBV2 to TRBJ1-2; TRBD1 matches 8 bases. The specimen was PBMCs. This clonotype originated in a man aged 60 to 75 with head and neck cancer. The CDR3 DNA sequence: TGTGCCAGCAGGCCACTCACGGACAGGGCGGGAGGCGGTGGCTACACCTTC. It is translated as CASRPLTDRAGGGGYTF.